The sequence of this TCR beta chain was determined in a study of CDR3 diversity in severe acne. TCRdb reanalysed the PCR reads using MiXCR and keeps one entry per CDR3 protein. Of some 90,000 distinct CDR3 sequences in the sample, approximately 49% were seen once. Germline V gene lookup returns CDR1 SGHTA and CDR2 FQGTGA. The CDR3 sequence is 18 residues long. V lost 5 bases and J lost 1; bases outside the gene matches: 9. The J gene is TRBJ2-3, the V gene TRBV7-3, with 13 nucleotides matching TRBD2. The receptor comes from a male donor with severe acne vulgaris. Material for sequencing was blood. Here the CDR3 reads CASSQGLAGAGGTDTQYF. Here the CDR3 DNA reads TGTGCCAGCAGCCAAGGACTAGCGGGAGCGGGGGGCACAGATACGCAGTATTTT. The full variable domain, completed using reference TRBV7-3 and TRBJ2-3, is GAGVSQTPSNKVTEKGKYVELRCDPISGHTALYWYRQSLGQGPEFLIYFQGTGAADDSGLPNDRFFAVRPEGSVSTLKIQRTERGDSAVYLCASSQGLAGAGGTDTQYFGPGTRLTVL.